This TCR beta chain was observed in a study of blood T cell repertoires in COVID-19. Study-wide context: Samples representing acute and convalescent COVID-19 were sourced from the United States, Italy and Spain. From T cells, B-cell-depleted T cells, or PBMCs came the material, which was cDNA or gDNA.

Each exposed participant met a COVID-19 case in the 2 weeks preceding study entry. The protocol was immunoSEQ multiplex PCR, while the TCRdb copy is restricted to in-frame clones and leaves out a portion. Of about 300,000 clones listed, roughly 91% are singletons. This CDR3 has 16 amino acids. V lost 4 bases, J lost 2 bases, and 15 bases lay in between. The germline V gene has CDR1 LNHDA and CDR2 SQIVND (reference sequence). The source material was PBMCs or T cells enriched from blood (not recorded which). The chain has TRBV19 and TRBJ1-5; the D gene is possibly TRBD1 (6 bases). This sequence originates from a woman between 50 and 59 years old who had been exposed to COVID-19. The CDR3 DNA sequence: TGTGCCAGTAGTAAGGGGAATCCAGGGGGCAATCAGCCCCAGCATTTT. Encoded protein: CASSKGNPGGNQPQHF.